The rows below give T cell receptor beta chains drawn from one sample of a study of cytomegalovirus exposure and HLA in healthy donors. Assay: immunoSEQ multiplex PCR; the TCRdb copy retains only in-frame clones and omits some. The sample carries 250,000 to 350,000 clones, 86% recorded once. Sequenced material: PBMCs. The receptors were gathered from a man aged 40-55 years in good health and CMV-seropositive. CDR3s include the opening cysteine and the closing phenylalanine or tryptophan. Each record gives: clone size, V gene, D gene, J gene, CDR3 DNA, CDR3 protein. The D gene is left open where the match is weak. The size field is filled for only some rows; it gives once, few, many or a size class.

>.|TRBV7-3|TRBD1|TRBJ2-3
TGTGCCAGCAGCTTGGACAGGGGTATACGGAAAGATACGCAGTATTTT
CASSLDRGIRKDTQYF
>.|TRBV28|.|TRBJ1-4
TGTGCCAGCAGTTCCCACAGCTTACAGGCGGTAGGGGAAAAACTGTTTTTT
CASSSHSLQAVGEKLFF
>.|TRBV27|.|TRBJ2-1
TGTGCCAGCACCCAGGGCGGGACCCAATACAATGAGCAGTTCTTC
CASTQGGTQYNEQFF
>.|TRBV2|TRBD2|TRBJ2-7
TGTGCCAGCACCGGCGGGGGGTCCTACGAGCAGTACTTC
CASTGGGSYEQYF
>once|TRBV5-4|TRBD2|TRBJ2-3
TGTGCCAGCAGCCGGGGACTAGCCAGCTTTTCTGCAGATACGCAGTATTTT
CASSRGLASFSADTQYF
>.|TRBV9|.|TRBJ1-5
TGTGCCAGCAGCGTAGGTCCCTTTTCCGAGCCCCAGCATTTT
CASSVGPFSEPQHF
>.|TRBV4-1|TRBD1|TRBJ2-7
TGCGCCAGCAGCCAAGAGGGACAGGGGGCGTACGAGCAGTACTTC
CASSQEGQGAYEQYF
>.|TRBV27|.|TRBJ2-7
TGTGCCAGCAGTTTAACAGGGCCCTCCTACGAGCAGTACTTC
CASSLTGPSYEQYF
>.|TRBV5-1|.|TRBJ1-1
.
CASSYFGSGAEAFF
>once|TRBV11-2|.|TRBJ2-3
TGTGCCAGCAGCCCCGGTCCTGGGCGGGCAGATACGCAGTATTTT
CASSPGPGRADTQYF
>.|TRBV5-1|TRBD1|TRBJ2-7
TGCGCCAGCAGCGGAGGGACAGGCTACGAGCAGTACTTC
CASSGGTGYEQYF
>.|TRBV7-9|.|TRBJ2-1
TGTGCCAGCAGCTCGACGGACAGTTTTTACAATGAGCAGTTCTTC
CASSSTDSFYNEQFF
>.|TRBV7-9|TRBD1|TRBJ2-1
TGTGCCAGCAGCCGACAGGGTTTCGGCTACAATGAGCAGTTCTTC
CASSRQGFGYNEQFF
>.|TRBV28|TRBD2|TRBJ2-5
TGTGCCAGCAGTTCGTGGGGGGGGCAAGAGACCCAGTACTTC
CASSSWGGQETQYF
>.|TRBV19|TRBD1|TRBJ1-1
TGTGCCAGTAGTATGATGACAGGGTGGCGCACTGAAGCTTTCTTT
CASSMMTGWRTEAFF
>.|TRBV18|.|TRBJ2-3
TGTGCCAGCTCACCACCGAGTAGGGGGAGAGATACGCAGTATTTT
CASSPPSRGRDTQYF
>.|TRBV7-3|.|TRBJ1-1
TGTGCCAGCAGCTTAATACCAGGGAACACTGAAGCTTTCTTT
CASSLIPGNTEAFF
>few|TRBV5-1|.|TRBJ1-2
TGCGCCAGTGAGATATTAAACTATGGCTACACCTTC
CASEILNYGYTF
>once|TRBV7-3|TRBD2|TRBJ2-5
TGTGCCAGCAGCCGAGGGCTAGCGGGATGGGGCGAGGAGACCCAGTACTTC
CASSRGLAGWGEETQYF
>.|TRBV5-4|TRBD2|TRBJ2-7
TGTGCCAGCAGCTTGCGGGTAGCGGGAGGGCCGGACGAGCAGTACTTC
CASSLRVAGGPDEQYF
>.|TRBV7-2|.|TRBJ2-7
TGTGCCAGCAGCTTATCCGGGTACGAGCAGTACTTC
CASSLSGYEQYF
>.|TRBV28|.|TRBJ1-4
TGTGCCAGCAGTTTACAGTTTTTTAATGAAAAACTGTTTTTT
CASSLQFFNEKLFF
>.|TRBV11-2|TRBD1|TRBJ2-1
TGTGCCAGCAGCTTTAGCCTTGCAGGGGGCGGTGAGCAGTTCTTC
CASSFSLAGGGEQFF
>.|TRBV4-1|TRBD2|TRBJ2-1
TGCGCCAGCAGCCAGACTAGCGGGCTAAATGAGCAGTTCTTC
CASSQTSGLNEQFF
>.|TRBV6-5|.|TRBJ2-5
TGTGCCAGCAGCCAACAGGGAGGGGAGACCCAGTACTTC
CASSQQGGETQYF
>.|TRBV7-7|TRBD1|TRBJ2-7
TGTGCTAGCAGCTTAGGGCCGGGACAGGGTTACGAGCAGTACTTC
CASSLGPGQGYEQYF
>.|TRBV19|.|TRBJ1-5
TGTGCCAGTAGTATCGGAGGGATTGGGAGCAATCAGCCCCAGCATTTT
CASSIGGIGSNQPQHF
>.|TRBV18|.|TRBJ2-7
TGTGCCAGCTCACCACCTAGCTACGAGCAGTACTTC
CASSPPSYEQYF
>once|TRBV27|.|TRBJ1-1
TGTGCCAGCAGTTTATCGGGAGAAGGGCCTGAAGCTTTCTTT
CASSLSGEGPEAFF
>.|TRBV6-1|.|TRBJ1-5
TGTGCCAGCAGTGAGAGGGTTCGGCAGCCCCAGCATTTT
CASSERVRQPQHF
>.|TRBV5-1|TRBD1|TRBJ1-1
TGCGCCAGCAGCGCATGGGACAGAGGAGACACTGAAGCTTTCTTT
CASSAWDRGDTEAFF
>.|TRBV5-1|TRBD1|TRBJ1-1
TGCGCCAGCAGCGTAACAGGGGACGGGTATAAGACTGAAGCTTTCTTT
CASSVTGDGYKTEAFF
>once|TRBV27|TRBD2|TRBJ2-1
TGTGCCAGCAGTTCACTAGCGGGAGTCTACAATGAGCAGTTCTTC
CASSSLAGVYNEQFF
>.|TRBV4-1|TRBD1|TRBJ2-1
TGCGCCAGCAGCCCCCTCGGGACAGTCCTCAATGAGCAGTTCTTC
CASSPLGTVLNEQFF
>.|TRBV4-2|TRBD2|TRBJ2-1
TGTGCCAGCAGCCAAGATCAGGGGACTAGCGGGGCGCCCAAGCAGTTCTTC
CASSQDQGTSGAPKQFF
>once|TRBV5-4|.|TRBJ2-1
TGTGCCAGCAGCCCGGACGCCCCGGGGTACAATGAGCAGTTCTTC
CASSPDAPGYNEQFF
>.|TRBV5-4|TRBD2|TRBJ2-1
TGTGCCAGCAGCGGGATTAGCGGGAGGGCACGCCATGAGCAGTTCTTC
CASSGISGRARHEQFF
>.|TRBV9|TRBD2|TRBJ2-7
TGTGCCAGCAGCGTAGGGGGAGGGCCATACGAGCAGTACTTC
CASSVGGGPYEQYF
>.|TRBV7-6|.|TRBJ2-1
TGTGCCAGCAGCCCAGGATGGGTAGGGGACTACAATGAGCAGTTCTTC
CASSPGWVGDYNEQFF
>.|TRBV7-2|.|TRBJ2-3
TGTGCCAGCAGCTTTGGAGACACAGATACGCAGTATTTT
CASSFGDTDTQYF
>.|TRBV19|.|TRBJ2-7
TGTGCCAGTAGCTTCTCTAGGGGGACACCCTACGAGCAGTACTTC
CASSFSRGTPYEQYF
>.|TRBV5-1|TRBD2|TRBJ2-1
TGCGCCAGCAGCTTGGAGAGACTAGCTGGCAATGAGCAGTTCTTC
CASSLERLAGNEQFF
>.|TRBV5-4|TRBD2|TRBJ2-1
TGTGCCAGCAGCTTGGAACTAGCGGGAGGACCCTCCTACAATGAGCAGTTCTTC
CASSLELAGGPSYNEQFF
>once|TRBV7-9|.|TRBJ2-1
TGTGCCAGCAGCCCACTACAGGGTCCCGGGGATGAGCAGTTCTTC
CASSPLQGPGDEQFF
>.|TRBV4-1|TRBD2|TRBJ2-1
TGCGCCAGCAGCCAAGACGCGGCGGGAGGCTACAATGAGCAGTTCTTC
CASSQDAAGGYNEQFF
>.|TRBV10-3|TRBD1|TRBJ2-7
TGTGCCATCAGTGAATCACAGGGGGTCCCCTACGAGCAGTACTTC
CAISESQGVPYEQYF